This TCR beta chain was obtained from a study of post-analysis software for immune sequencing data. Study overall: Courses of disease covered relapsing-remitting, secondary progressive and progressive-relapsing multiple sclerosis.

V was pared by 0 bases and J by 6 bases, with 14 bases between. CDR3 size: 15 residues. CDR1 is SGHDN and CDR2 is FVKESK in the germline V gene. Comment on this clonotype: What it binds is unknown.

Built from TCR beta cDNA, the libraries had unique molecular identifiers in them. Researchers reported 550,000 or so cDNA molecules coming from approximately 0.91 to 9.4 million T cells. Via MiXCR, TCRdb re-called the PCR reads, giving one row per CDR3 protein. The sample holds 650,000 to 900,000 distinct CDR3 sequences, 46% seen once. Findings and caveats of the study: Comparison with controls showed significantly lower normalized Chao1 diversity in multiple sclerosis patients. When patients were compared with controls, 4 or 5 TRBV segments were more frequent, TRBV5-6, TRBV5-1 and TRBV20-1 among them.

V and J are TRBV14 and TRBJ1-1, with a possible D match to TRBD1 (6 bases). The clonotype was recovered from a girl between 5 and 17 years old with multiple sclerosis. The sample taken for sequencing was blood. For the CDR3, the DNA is TGTGCCAGCAGCCAAGATTTTTCTAGGGGGGCTGAAGCTTTCTTT. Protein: CASSQDFSRGAEAFF. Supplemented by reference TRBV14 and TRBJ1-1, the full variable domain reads EAGVTQFPSHSVIEKGQTVTLRCDPISGHDNLYWYRRVMGKEIKFLLHFVKESKQDESGMPNNRFLAERTGGTYSTLKVQPAELEDSGVYFCASSQDFSRGAEAFFGQGTRLTVV.